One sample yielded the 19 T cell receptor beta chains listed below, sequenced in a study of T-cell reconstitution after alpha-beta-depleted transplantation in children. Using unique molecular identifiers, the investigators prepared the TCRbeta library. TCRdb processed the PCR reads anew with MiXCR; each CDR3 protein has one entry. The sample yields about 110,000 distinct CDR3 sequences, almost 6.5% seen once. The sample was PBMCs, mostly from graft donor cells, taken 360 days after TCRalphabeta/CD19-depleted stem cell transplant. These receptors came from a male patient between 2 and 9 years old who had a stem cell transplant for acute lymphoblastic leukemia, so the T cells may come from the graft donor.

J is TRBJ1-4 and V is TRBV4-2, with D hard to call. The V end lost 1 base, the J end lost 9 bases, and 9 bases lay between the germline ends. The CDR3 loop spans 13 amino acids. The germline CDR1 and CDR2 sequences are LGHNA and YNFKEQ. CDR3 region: CASSQGLAKKLFF. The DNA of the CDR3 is TGTGCCAGCAGCCAAGGCCTAGCAAAAAAACTGTTTTTT.

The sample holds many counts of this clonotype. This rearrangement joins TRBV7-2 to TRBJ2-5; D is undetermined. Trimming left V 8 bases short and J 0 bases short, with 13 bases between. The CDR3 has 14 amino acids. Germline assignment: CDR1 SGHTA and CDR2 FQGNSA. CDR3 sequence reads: CASADGPYQETQYF. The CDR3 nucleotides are TGTGCCAGCGCGGACGGCCCGTACCAAGAGACCCAGTACTTC.

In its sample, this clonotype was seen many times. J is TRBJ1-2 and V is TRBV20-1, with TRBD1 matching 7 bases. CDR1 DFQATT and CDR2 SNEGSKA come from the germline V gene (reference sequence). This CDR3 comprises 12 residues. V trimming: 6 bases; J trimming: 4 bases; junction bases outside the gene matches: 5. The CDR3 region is CSARGQFYGYTF. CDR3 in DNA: TGCAGTGCAAGGGGGCAGTTCTATGGCTACACCTTC.

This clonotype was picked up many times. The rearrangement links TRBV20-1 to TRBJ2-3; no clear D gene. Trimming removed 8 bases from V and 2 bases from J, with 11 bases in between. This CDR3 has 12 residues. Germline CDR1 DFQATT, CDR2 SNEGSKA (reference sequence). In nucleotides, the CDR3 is TGCAGTCCTCCCCCAGTCACAGATACGCAGTATTTT. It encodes CSPPPVTDTQYF.

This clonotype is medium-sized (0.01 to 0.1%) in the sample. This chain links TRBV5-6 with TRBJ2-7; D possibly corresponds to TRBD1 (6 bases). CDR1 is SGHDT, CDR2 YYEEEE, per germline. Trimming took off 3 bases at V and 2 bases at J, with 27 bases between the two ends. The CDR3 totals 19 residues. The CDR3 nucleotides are TGTGCCAGCAGCTCCCGTTTCATATCACAGGGATGGCCTACCTACGAGCAGTACTTC. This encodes CASSSRFISQGWPTYEQYF.

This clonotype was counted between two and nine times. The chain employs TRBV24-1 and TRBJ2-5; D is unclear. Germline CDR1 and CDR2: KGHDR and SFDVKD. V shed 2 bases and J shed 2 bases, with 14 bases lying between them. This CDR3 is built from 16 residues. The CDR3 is CATSDWALGQQETQYF. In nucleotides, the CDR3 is TGTGCCACCAGTGATTGGGCCCTAGGGCAGCAAGAGACCCAGTACTTC.

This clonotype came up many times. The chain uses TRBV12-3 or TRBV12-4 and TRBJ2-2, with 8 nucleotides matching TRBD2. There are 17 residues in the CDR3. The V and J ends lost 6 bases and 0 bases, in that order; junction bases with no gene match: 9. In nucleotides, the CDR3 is TGTGCCAGCAGCCCGGGGGGGGAACGTCCGAACACCGGGGAGCTGTTTTTT. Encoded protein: CASSPGGERPNTGELFF.

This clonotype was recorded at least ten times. The CDR3 DNA follows: TGTGCCAGCAGTTCCCCTGGCAAGGCCTATGGCTACACCTTC. Its protein is CASSSPGKAYGYTF. The chain is built from TRBV28 and TRBJ1-2; D uncertain. Per the germline V gene, CDR1 is MDHEN and CDR2 is SYDVKM. Between the trimmed V and J ends, which lost 4 bases and 4 bases, there was a span of 13 bases. This CDR3 has 14 residues.

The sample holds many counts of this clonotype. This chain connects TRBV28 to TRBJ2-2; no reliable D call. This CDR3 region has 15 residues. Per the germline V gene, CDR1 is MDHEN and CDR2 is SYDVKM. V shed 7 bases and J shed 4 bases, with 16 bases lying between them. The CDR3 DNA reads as TGTGCCAGCATTAAGCTAGTGTATTCCACCGGGGAGCTGTTTTTT. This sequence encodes CASIKLVYSTGELFF. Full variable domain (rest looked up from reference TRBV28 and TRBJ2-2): DVKVTQSSRYLVKRTGEKVFLECVQDMDHENMFWYRQDPGLGLRLIYFSYDVKMKEKGDIPEGYSVSREKKERFSLILESASTNQTSMYLCASIKLVYSTGELFFGEGSRLTVL.

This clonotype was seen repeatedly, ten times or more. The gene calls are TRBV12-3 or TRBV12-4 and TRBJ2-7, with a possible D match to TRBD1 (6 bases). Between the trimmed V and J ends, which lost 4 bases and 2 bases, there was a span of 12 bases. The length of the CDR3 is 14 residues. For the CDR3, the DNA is TGTGCCAGCAGTTCAGGGGCCGGGGCCTACGAGCAGTACTTC. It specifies CASSSGAGAYEQYF.

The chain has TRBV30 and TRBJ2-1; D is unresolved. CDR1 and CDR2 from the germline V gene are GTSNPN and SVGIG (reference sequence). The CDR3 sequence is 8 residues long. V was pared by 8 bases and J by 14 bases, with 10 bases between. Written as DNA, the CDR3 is TGTGCCATCGCCCCGGAGTTCTTC. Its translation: CAIAPEFF.

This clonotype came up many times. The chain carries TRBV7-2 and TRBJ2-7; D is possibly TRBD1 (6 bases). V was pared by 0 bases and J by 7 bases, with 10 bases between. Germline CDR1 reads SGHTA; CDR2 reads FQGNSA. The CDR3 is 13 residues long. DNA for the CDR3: TGTGCCAGCAGCTTAGCGCTCAGGGGAGAGCAGTACTTC. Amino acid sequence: CASSLALRGEQYF. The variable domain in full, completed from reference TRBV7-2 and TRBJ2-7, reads GAGVSQSPSNKVTEKGKDVELRCDPISGHTALYWYRQSLGQGLEFLIYFQGNSAPDKSGLPSDRFSAERTGGSVSTLTIQRTQQEDSAVYLCASSLALRGEQYFGPGTRLTVT.

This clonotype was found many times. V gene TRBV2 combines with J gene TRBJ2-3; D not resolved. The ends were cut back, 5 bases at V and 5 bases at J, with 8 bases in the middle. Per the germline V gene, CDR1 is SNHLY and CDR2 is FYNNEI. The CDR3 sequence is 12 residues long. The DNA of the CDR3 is TGTGCCAGCAGTCTCTTAGGAGATACGCAGTATTTT. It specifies CASSLLGDTQYF.

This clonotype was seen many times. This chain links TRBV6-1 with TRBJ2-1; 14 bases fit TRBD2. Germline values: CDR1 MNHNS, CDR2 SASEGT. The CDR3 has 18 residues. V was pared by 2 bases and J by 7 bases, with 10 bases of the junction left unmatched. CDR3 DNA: TGTGCCAGCAGTGAACGACTCCCGGGACTAGCGGGAGTGAATGAGCAGTTCTTC. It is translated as CASSERLPGLAGVNEQFF.

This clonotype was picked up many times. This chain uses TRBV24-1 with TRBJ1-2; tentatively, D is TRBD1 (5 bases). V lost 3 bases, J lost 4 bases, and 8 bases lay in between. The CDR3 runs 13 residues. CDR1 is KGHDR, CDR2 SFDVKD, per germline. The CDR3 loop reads CATSDRGIYGYTF. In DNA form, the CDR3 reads TGTGCCACCAGTGATAGGGGTATCTATGGCTACACCTTC.

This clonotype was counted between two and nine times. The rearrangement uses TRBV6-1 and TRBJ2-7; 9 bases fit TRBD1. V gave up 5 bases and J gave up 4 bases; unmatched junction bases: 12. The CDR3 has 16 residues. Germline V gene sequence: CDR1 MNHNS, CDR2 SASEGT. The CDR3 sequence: CASSPGSLGTGYEQYF. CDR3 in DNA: TGTGCCAGCAGTCCGGGGTCCCTGGGGACAGGGTACGAGCAGTACTTC.

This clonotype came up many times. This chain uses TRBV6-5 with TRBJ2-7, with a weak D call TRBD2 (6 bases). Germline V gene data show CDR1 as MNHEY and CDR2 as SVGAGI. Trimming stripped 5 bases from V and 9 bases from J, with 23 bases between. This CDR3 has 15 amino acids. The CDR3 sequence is CASSTGTAILRGQYF. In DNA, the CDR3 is TGTGCCAGCAGTACCGGGACTGCAATACTACGAGGGCAGTACTTC.

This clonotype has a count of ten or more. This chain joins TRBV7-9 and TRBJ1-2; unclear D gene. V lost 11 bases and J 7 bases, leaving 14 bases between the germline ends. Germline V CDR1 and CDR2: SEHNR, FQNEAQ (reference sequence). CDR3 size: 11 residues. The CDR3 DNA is TGTGCCGGAGATTTTGATGGTGGCTACACCTTC. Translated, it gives CAGDFDGGYTF.

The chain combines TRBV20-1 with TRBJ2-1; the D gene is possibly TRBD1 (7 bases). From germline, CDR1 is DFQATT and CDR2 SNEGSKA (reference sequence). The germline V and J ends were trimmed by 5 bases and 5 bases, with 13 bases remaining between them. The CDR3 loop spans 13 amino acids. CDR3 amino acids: CSAVRGRNNEQFF. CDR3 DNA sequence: TGCAGTGCTGTCAGGGGGAGGAACAATGAGCAGTTCTTC.